The subject of this entry is one TCR beta chain. As yet, its antigen is unknown. CDR3 size: 16 residues. The ends were cut back, 2 bases at V and 5 bases at J, with 19 bases in the middle. Germline V gene sequence: CDR1 SGHVS, CDR2 FQNEAQ. The data were obtained in a study of cytomegalovirus exposure and HLA in healthy donors. PCR involved 60 Vbeta and 13 Jbeta primers. Data came from immunoSEQ multiplex PCR; TCRdb stores just in-frame clones and leaves some out. The sample records about 190,000 clones, around 87% being singletons. In nominal health when sampled, donors likely had unrecorded immune exposures nonetheless. General observations from the study: Earlier analysis found most TCR beta V segments productive about 90% or about 30% of the time.

The sample taken for sequencing was PBMCs. This clonotype originated in a boy aged 2 to 10 in good health and CMV-seronegative. V usage is TRBV7-8 and J usage is TRBJ2-7; tentatively, D is TRBD1 (6 bases). The DNA for the CDR3 is TGTGCCAGCAGCTTACTAGGACAGTTCGGGCCTCACGAGCAGTACTTC. This codes for CASSLLGQFGPHEQYF.